This entry concerns a single TCR beta chain. Its antigen is unknown. This entry belongs to a study of blood T cells in healthy people across ages. The germline V gene encodes CDR1 SGHTA and CDR2 FQGNSA. CDR3 length: 15 amino acids. After removal of 5 bases from V and 4 bases from J, the junction contained 7 bases not matched to a gene. General study findings and limits: Compared with aged donors, long-lived donors showed fewer expanded clones, suggesting selection. While age rose, TCR beta diversity per million T cells dropped in a roughly linear way.

Next came a second PCR, run for about 7 to 12 cycles, which used a sample-barcoded 5' primer along with a J-beta primer mix. Each CDR3 protein is one row after TCRdb ran MiXCR on the 5' RACE reads. This table holds 630,000 or so distinct CDR3 sequences, 25% to 30% found once. Extractions gave at least 5.5 micrograms of total RNA per sample. This chain uses TRBV7-2 with TRBJ2-2, with TRBD2 matching 7 bases. This TCR was sampled from an elderly woman in good health. Sequencing input: blood. CDR3 loop: CASSASAGSTGELFF. In DNA form, the CDR3 reads TGTGCCAGCAGCGCCTCAGCGGGGAGCACCGGGGAGCTGTTTTTT.